This T cell receptor (beta chain) appears in the sequencing data of a study of blood T cells in healthy people across ages. Through a sample-barcoded 5' primer and a J-beta primer mix, a second PCR was run for roughly 6 to 11 cycles. A tag from a template-switch adaptor with 12 random nucleotides marked each cDNA molecule. CDR3-containing paired-end reads numbered at least 2.5 million in each sample. TCRdb called the 5' RACE reads again in MiXCR, with one record for every CDR3 protein. This sample has 750,000 to 1,000,000 distinct CDR3 sequences, with around 29% found just once. CDR3 length equals 15 residues. CDR1 and CDR2 from the germline V gene are KGHSH and LQKENI. With 3 bases removed from V and 5 bases from J, the gap between germline ends came to 14 bases. In this sample, this clonotype turned up many times. These data also featured in a second study, about T cells of mothers and their children.

The sample consisted of blood. The receptor was isolated from a woman aged 40 to 50 in good health. The chain is built from TRBV18 and TRBJ2-1, with D perhaps matching TRBD1 (6 bases). The CDR3 DNA reads TGTGCCAGCTCACCCCGACAGGTAGTGGACAATGAGCAGTTCTTC. Residues: CASSPRQVVDNEQFF. The full variable domain, with the rest looked up from reference TRBV18 and TRBJ2-1, is NAGVMQNPRHLVRRRGQEARLRCSPMKGHSHVYWYRQLPEEGLKFMVYLQKENIIDESGMPKERFSAEFPKEGPSILRIQQVVRGDSAAYFCASSPRQVVDNEQFFGPGTRLTVL.